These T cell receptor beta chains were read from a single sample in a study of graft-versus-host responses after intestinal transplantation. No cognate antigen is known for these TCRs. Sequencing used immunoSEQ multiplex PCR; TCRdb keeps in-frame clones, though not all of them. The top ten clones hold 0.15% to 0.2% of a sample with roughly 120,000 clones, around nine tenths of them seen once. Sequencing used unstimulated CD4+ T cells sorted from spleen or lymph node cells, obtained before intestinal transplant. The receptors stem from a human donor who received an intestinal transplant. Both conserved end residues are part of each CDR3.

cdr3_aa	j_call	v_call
CASSPSVDRGFVGELFF	TRBJ2-2	TRBV7-6
CASSIAGVNSDTQYF	TRBJ2-3	TRBV6-1
CASSSPGTGYSNQPQHF	TRBJ1-5	TRBV28
CASSLRLANYEQYF	TRBJ2-7	TRBV28
CASPPGLVYTDTQYF	TRBJ2-3	TRBV28
CARSARLNTEAFF	TRBJ1-1	TRBV7-5
CASSSLTSGHTGELFF	TRBJ2-2	TRBV5-4
CASSPQTGPNYGYTF	TRBJ1-2	TRBV9
CASSLEGSGRFLYNEQFF	TRBJ2-1	TRBV7-9
CASSVVGAGNTIYF	TRBJ1-3	TRBV9
CASSSDRGNYGYTF	TRBJ1-2	TRBV7-2
CASSQVVGGSEKLFF	TRBJ1-4	TRBV4-1
CASSLLLAGAALSYEQYF	TRBJ2-7	TRBV7-2
CAGYRRGRRTDEAFF	TRBJ1-1	TRBV30
CAWSLGLVTDTQYF	TRBJ2-3	TRBV30
CASSLVDLGGAGTQYF	TRBJ2-3	TRBV7-2
CASSPIGNQPQHF	TRBJ1-5	TRBV18
CASGSYEQYF	TRBJ2-7	TRBV28
CASSPTGEGQPQHF	TRBJ1-5	TRBV18
CASSMERTSYGYTF	TRBJ1-2	TRBV28
CASSQTGGNEKLFF	TRBJ1-4	TRBV6-1
CASSATGTAVNTEAFF	TRBJ1-1	TRBV5-1
CASSPPGTGGVYEQYF	TRBJ2-7	TRBV28
CASSSRSLGTSGSADTQYF	TRBJ2-3	TRBV9
CASSARGLTDTQYF	TRBJ2-3	TRBV6-1
CASRSDSSPYNSPLHF	TRBJ1-6	TRBV5-5
CASSFLGRGDTEAFF	TRBJ1-1	TRBV27
CATSRGSLKYQETQYF	TRBJ2-5	TRBV15
CASSTTSGTVSYEQYF	TRBJ2-7	TRBV27
CASSLETSGDHEQYF	TRBJ2-7	TRBV5-6
CASSTARQGHYGYTF	TRBJ1-2	TRBV19
CASSAGLREGSNEQFF	TRBJ2-1	TRBV6-1
CASSVFDPGASGGPTDTQYF	TRBJ2-3	TRBV9
CASSLGSGLRGGNTIYF	TRBJ1-3	TRBV11-2
CASSPRTEGTQYF	TRBJ2-5	TRBV19
CASSLTSGSRYEQYF	TRBJ2-7	TRBV5-1